These T cell receptor beta chains were read from a single sample in a study of blood T cell dynamics during melanoma immunotherapy. Sequencing used immunoSEQ multiplex PCR; TCRdb keeps in-frame clones, though not all of them. The table lists approximately 13,000 clones, 89% of them singletons, with approximately 3.3% in the top ten. The material sequenced was blood, taken from a patient treated with checkpoint blockade. The receptors originated from a human donor with melanoma. Each CDR3 is given with its conserved first and last residue. A D gene is named only where the DNA matches it firmly. Size is stated for part of the rows, as once, few or many counts, or as a class when the clone is expanded.

V gene,clone size,D gene,J gene,CDR3 protein,CDR3 DNA
TRBV29-1,NA,NA,TRBJ1-2,CSVVMRDPNYGYTF,TGCAGCGTTGTTATGCGGGACCCGAACTATGGCTACACCTTC
TRBV13,NA,TRBD2,TRBJ2-1,CASSFPGTSGLNEQFF,TGTGCCAGCAGCTTCCCCGGGACTAGCGGGCTAAATGAGCAGTTCTTC
TRBV5-5,NA,NA,TRBJ2-7,CASSQWLAAYEQYF,TGTGCCAGCAGCCAATGGCTAGCAGCCTACGAGCAGTACTTC
TRBV27,once,NA,TRBJ1-2,CASSVRGVNYGYTF,TGTGCCAGCAGCGTGCGGGGGGTTAACTATGGCTACACCTTC
TRBV27,NA,TRBD1,TRBJ2-6,CASTPGQGASRTGANVLTF,TGTGCCAGCACCCCGGGGCAGGGGGCTTCCCGAACTGGGGCCAACGTCCTGACTTTC
TRBV10-3,NA,NA,TRBJ1-3,CAISPTDSGNTIYF,TGTGCCATCAGTCCAACAGATTCTGGAAACACCATATATTTT
TRBV7-2,NA,NA,TRBJ1-5,CASSSGVRPQHF,TGTGCCAGCAGCTCGGGGGTGCGGCCCCAGCATTTT
TRBV19,NA,NA,TRBJ2-4,CASSTGLAKNIQYF,TGTGCCAGTAGTACCGGACTAGCCAAAAACATTCAGTACTTC
TRBV7-2,NA,NA,TRBJ2-6,CASSFIGGAGANVLTF,TGTGCCAGCAGTTTTATCGGGGGTGCCGGGGCCAACGTCCTGACTTTC
TRBV6-5,NA,NA,TRBJ1-2,CASSYLRRANYGYTF,TGTGCCAGCAGTTACCTAAGGCGGGCTAACTATGGCTACACCTTC
TRBV10-3,NA,NA,TRBJ2-1,CAISEETGTHNEQFF,TGTGCCATCAGTGAAGAGACAGGAACCCACAATGAGCAGTTCTTC
TRBV7-9,NA,TRBD1,TRBJ1-2,CASSPREDRAKSEYGYTF,TGTGCCAGCAGCCCGCGGGAGGACAGGGCAAAATCTGAATATGGCTACACCTTC
TRBV5-1,NA,TRBD1,TRBJ2-6,CASSMGQAANVLTF,TGCGCCAGCAGCATGGGACAGGCGGCCAACGTCCTGACTTTC
TRBV9,NA,NA,TRBJ2-7,CASSVVETGEQYF,TGTGCCAGCAGCGTAGTTGAGACAGGCGAGCAGTACTTC
TRBV27,NA,NA,TRBJ1-2,CASSLGQQATYGYTF,TGTGCCAGCAGTTTAGGACAGCAGGCGACCTATGGCTACACCTTC
TRBV30,few,NA,TRBJ1-1,CASNTEAFF,TGTGCCTCGAACACTGAAGCTTTCTTT
TRBV9,NA,NA,TRBJ2-3,CASSVDSDTDTQYF,TGTGCCAGCAGCGTTGATAGCGACACAGATACGCAGTATTTT
TRBV10-1,NA,NA,TRBJ2-3,CASSESGSLSDTQYF,TGCGCCAGCAGTGAGTCTGGGTCCTTATCAGATACGCAGTATTTT
TRBV19,once,TRBD2,TRBJ2-7,CASSISSQGRLADPHEQYF,TGTGCCAGTAGTATCTCTTCGCAGGGTAGACTAGCGGATCCCCACGAGCAGTACTTC
TRBV19,few,NA,TRBJ1-1,CASSTTLNTEAFF,TGTGCCAGTAGCACCACCCTAAACACTGAAGCTTTCTTT
TRBV28,NA,NA,TRBJ1-5,CASSFLISGMRAVGVNQPQHF,TGTGCCAGCAGTTTTCTTATCTCCGGAATGAGGGCAGTGGGGGTCAATCAGCCCCAGCATTTT
TRBV6-4,NA,TRBD1,TRBJ1-4,CVSSDPGQGGEKLFF,TGTGTCAGCAGTGACCCGGGACAGGGGGGAGAAAAACTGTTTTTT
TRBV27,few,NA,TRBJ2-3,CASSPTPIITDTQYF,TGTGCCAGCAGCCCGACACCGATTATTACAGATACGCAGTATTTT
TRBV7-7,once,TRBD1,TRBJ2-1,CASSLALTGTGYNEQFF,TGTGCTAGCAGCCTAGCTTTGACAGGGACGGGCTACAATGAGCAGTTCTTC
TRBV27,NA,TRBD1,TRBJ1-2,CASSLTGTGGYGYTF,TGTGCCAGCAGTTTGACCGGGACAGGCGGCTATGGCTACACCTTC
TRBV7-8,NA,TRBD1,TRBJ1-4,CASSSYRGRDEKLFF,TGTGCCAGCAGCTCTTACAGGGGCCGGGATGAAAAACTGTTTTTT
TRBV4-3,NA,NA,TRBJ1-2,CASSHRWALGYGYTF,TGCGCCAGCAGCCATAGATGGGCCTTAGGCTACGGCTACACCTTC
TRBV9,NA,TRBD1,TRBJ1-2,CASSVGRQGAGGYTF,TGTGCCAGCAGCGTAGGGAGGCAGGGGGCTGGTGGCTACACCTTC
TRBV11-2,NA,TRBD2,TRBJ2-7,CASSWTSGRYEQYF,TGTGCCAGCAGCTGGACTAGCGGGAGGTACGAGCAGTACTTC
TRBV28,NA,NA,TRBJ2-1,CASSLNEQFF,TGTGCCAGCAGTTTAAATGAGCAGTTCTTC
TRBV10-3,NA,NA,TRBJ1-1,CAISELGNTEAFF,TGTGCCATCAGTGAGTTGGGTAACACTGAAGCTTTCTTT
TRBV6-5,once,NA,TRBJ2-1,CASSYWGRPYNEQFF,TGTGCCAGCAGTTACTGGGGTCGCCCCTACAATGAGCAGTTCTTC
TRBV5-6,NA,NA,TRBJ2-7,CASSLGSGTGYEQYF,TGTGCCAGCAGCTTGGGGTCAGGGACGGGGTACGAGCAGTACTTC
TRBV28,few,NA,TRBJ1-5,CASIRDSNQPQHF,TGTGCCAGCATCCGGGATAGCAATCAGCCCCAGCATTTT
TRBV19,NA,NA,TRBJ2-2,CASTGRANTGELFF,TGTGCCAGTACTGGAAGGGCGAACACCGGGGAGCTGTTTTTT
TRBV5-1,NA,TRBD1,TRBJ2-1,CASSLLQGVGNEQFF,TGCGCCAGCAGCTTATTACAGGGGGTAGGCAATGAGCAGTTCTTC
TRBV13,few,NA,TRBJ1-2,CASSLPRQGEGYTF,TGTGCCAGCAGCTTACCCCGGCAGGGAGAGGGCTACACCTTC
TRBV4-1,NA,NA,TRBJ1-2,CASSHTVRDGGYTF,TGCGCCAGCAGCCATACAGTCCGGGACGGTGGCTACACCTTC
TRBV7-2,NA,TRBD2,TRBJ2-6,CASSTRGGAYSGANVLTF,TGTGCCAGCAGCACCCGCGGGGGGGCTTACTCTGGGGCCAACGTCCTGACTTTC
TRBV28,NA,NA,TRBJ1-1,CASSPYGLGGTNTEAFF,TGTGCCAGCAGTCCCTACGGGTTGGGAGGGACGAACACTGAAGCTTTCTTT
TRBV9,few,NA,TRBJ1-1,CASSVVPDQNTEAFF,TGTGCCAGCAGCGTAGTCCCAGACCAGAACACTGAAGCTTTCTTT
TRBV28,NA,TRBD1,TRBJ1-6,CATLLGDRDSPLHF,TGTGCCACCCTCCTTGGAGACAGGGATTCACCCCTCCACTTT
TRBV7-2,NA,NA,TRBJ1-1,CASSSTVNTEAFF,TGTGCCAGCAGCTCAACAGTGAACACTGAAGCTTTCTTT
TRBV5-4,NA,TRBD2,TRBJ2-1,CASGGSRTSGSPTYNEQFF,TGTGCCAGCGGAGGTTCGCGGACTAGCGGGAGCCCAACCTACAATGAGCAGTTCTTC